The clone carrying this TCR beta chain came up once. Trimming removed 0 bases from V and 7 bases from J, with 13 bases in between. The CDR3 runs to 16 residues. Per the germline V gene, CDR1 is LNHDA and CDR2 is SQIVND (reference sequence). This specimen comes from a study of blood T cell repertoires in COVID-19. Whole-study context: Collection of acute and convalescent COVID-19 samples took place in the United States, Italy and Spain. Nucleic acid was either cDNA or gDNA, and it came from T cells, B-cell-depleted T cells, or PBMCs.

Original processing methods: It was from reference gene primer amplification that nucleated cell counts were estimated. Generated by immunoSEQ multiplex PCR, the TCRdb table keeps only in-frame clones and is missing some. Clonal size and the V and J genes are those of that table, whereas D and trimming came from the DNA. The sample yields roughly 300,000 clones, about 90% seen once. Two negative PCRs, clearance, or symptom resolution had been documented for recovered Cohort 3 donors. The chain joins TRBV19 to TRBJ1-6; D unresolved. This TCR derives from a woman younger than 45 who had recovered from COVID-19. The sequencing input was PBMCs or T cells enriched from blood (not recorded which). The CDR3 nucleotides are TGTGCCAGTAGTATAGACCAAGGCCTAGGAAATTCACCCCTCCACTTT. Protein product: CASSIDQGLGNSPLHF.